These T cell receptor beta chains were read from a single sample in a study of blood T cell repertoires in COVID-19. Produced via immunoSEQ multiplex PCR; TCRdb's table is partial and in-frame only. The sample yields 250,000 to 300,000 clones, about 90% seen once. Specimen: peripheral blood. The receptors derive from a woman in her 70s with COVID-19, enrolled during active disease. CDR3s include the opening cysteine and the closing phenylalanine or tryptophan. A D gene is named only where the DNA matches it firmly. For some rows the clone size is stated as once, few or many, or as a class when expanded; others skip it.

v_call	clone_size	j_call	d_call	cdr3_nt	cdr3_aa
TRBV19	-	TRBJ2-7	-	TGTGCCAGTAGTATAGCCTGGATAGGGGCAGAGTCCTACGAGCAGTACTTC	CASSIAWIGAESYEQYF
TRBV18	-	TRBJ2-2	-	TGTGCCAGCTCACCGCGACAGAACACCGGGGAGCTGTTTTTT	CASSPRQNTGELFF
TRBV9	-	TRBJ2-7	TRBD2	TGTGCCAGCAGCCCGACTAGCGGATCCCCCCCCGAGCAGTACTTC	CASSPTSGSPPEQYF
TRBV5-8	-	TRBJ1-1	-	TGTGCCAGCAGCTGGGGAGTCGCCCGCACTGAAGCTTTCTTT	CASSWGVARTEAFF
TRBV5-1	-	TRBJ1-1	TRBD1	TGCGCCAGCATCGGACAGGCGGGAACTGAAGCTTTCTTT	CASIGQAGTEAFF
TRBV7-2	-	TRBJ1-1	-	TGTGCCAGCAGCTCACAGGCGACGAACACTGAAGCTTTCTTT	CASSSQATNTEAFF
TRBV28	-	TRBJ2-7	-	TGTGCCAGCAGCCACACCGGGACTCCTAATCGGTACGAGCAGTACTTC	CASSHTGTPNRYEQYF
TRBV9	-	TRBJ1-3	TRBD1	TGTGCCAGCAGCGCGGGCTACGGGACAGATGGAAACACCATATATTTT	CASSAGYGTDGNTIYF
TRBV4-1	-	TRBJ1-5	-	TGCGCCAGCAGCCGGGCAGGGGTTCCGTTACAGCCCCAGCATTTT	CASSRAGVPLQPQHF
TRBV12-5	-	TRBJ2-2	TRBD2	TGTGCTAGTGGTTTGCCCCGAGGGAGCGGGGCGGGGGAGCTGTTTTTT	CASGLPRGSGAGELFF
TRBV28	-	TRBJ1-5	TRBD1	TGTGCCAGCAGTAGGAGGGGGCGACTCAATCAGCCCCAGCATTTT	CASSRRGRLNQPQHF
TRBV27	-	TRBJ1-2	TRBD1	TGTGCCAGCAGTGTATACCGTACAGGGACAGCTGGCTACACCTTC	CASSVYRTGTAGYTF
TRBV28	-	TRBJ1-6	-	TGTGCCAGCACCCCTACCGTCAAGGCCCTACGGGGCCTCCACTTT	CASTPTVKALRGLHF
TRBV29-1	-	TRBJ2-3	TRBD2	TGCAGCGTTGCAGGGTTGCGGGGGAGCACAGATACGCAGTATTTT	CSVAGLRGSTDTQYF
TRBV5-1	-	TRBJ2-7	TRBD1	TGCGCCAGCAGCTTGGCGGGGACAGCCTCCTACGAGCAGTACTTC	CASSLAGTASYEQYF
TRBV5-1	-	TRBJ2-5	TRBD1	TGCGCCAGCGGACTGACAGGGTTGCAAGAGACCCAGTACTTC	CASGLTGLQETQYF
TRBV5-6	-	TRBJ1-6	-	TGTGCCAGCAGCTCCTCCCTTAATTCACCCCTCCACTTT	CASSSSLNSPLHF
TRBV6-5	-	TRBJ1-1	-	TGTGCCAGCAGCGGGACATTTGAAGCTTTCTTT	CASSGTFEAFF
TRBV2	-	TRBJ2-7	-	TGTGCCAGCAGTGAATTTTTGGCCCCCTACGAGCAGTACTTC	CASSEFLAPYEQYF
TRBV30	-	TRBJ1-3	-	TGTGCCTGGAGCCCACTGTCGGGGGCTGGAAACACCATATATTTT	CAWSPLSGAGNTIYF
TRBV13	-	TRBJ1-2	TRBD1	TGTGCCAGCAGCTTAGCCAAACAGGGGGCGAAGTACTATGGCTACACCTTC	CASSLAKQGAKYYGYTF
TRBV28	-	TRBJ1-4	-	TGTGCCAGCAGTTTACCTCCTTTCGGGGGTGAAAAACTGTTTTTT	CASSLPPFGGEKLFF
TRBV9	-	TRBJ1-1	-	TGTGCCAGCAGCGTAGCTACCTCCCTGAACACTGAAGCTTTCTTT	CASSVATSLNTEAFF
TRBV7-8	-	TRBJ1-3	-	TGTGCCAGCAGCTTAGGGGGCAACTGGGGAAACACCATATATTTT	CASSLGGNWGNTIYF
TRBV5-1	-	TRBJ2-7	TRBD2	TGCGCCAGCAGCTCGGGGGGAAGAATCTACGAGCAGTACTTC	CASSSGGRIYEQYF
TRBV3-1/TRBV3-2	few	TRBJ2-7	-	TGTGCCAGCAGCCGAGCGCCGGGACAAGGCTACGAGCAGTACTTC	CASSRAPGQGYEQYF
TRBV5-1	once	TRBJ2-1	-	TGCGCCAGCCGAGCGGCTTACAATGAGCAGTTCTTC	CASRAAYNEQFF
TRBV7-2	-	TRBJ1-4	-	TGTGCCAGCAGCTTAGGCGGAATAGGATACGAAAAACTGTTTTTT	CASSLGGIGYEKLFF
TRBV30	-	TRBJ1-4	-	TGTGCCTGGAGTGGATTCAACGGGGAAAAACTGTTTTTT	CAWSGFNGEKLFF
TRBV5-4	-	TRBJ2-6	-	TGTGCCAGCAGCATTGACAGCTCTGGGGCCAACGTCCTGACTTTC	CASSIDSSGANVLTF
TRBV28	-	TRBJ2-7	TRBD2	TGTGCCAGCAGTTTATCGTCTAGCGGGTCCGGGGGGGAGCAGTACTTC	CASSLSSSGSGGEQYF
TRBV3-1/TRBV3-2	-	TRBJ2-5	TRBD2	TGTGCCAGCAGCTATTCTAGCGGGAGGGCCGGGGAGACCCAGTACTTC	CASSYSSGRAGETQYF
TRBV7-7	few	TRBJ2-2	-	TGTGCTAGCAGTCAAACAGACACCGGGGAGCTGTTTTTT	CASSQTDTGELFF
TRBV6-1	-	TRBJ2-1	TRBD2	TGTGCCAGCAGTGAAGGCTTTACTAGCGGGAGCCCGGATGAGCAGTTCTTC	CASSEGFTSGSPDEQFF
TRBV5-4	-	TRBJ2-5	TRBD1	TGTGCCAGCAGCTGGGACAGGCTCCAAGAGACCCAGTACTTC	CASSWDRLQETQYF
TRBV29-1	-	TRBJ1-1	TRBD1	TGCAGCGTTGAAAGTCCCGGGACAGCGAACACTGAAGCTTTCTTT	CSVESPGTANTEAFF
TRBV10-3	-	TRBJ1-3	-	TGTGCCATCAGCACAACAGGATTACCTGGAAACACCATATATTTT	CAISTTGLPGNTIYF
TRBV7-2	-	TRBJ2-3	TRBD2	TGTGCCAGCAGCACCCGGCTTAGCGGGAGACCAGATACGCAGTATTTT	CASSTRLSGRPDTQYF
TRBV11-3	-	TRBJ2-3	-	TGTGCCAGCAGCCCTATCCGGGTCGGGCGGGCCCTCGGAGATACGCAGTATTTT	CASSPIRVGRALGDTQYF
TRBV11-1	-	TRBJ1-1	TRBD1	TGTGCCAGCAGCTTACAGGGGGCCTCCCTCACTGAAGCTTTCTTT	CASSLQGASLTEAFF
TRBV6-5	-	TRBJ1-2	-	TGTGCCAGCAGAAATACAGGGAACTATGGCTACACCTTC	CASRNTGNYGYTF
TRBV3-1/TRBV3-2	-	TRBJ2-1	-	TGTGCCAGCAGCCAAGATCCCGGGGGGCTGGGCAATGAGCAGTTCTTC	CASSQDPGGLGNEQFF
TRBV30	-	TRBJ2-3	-	TGTGCCTGGAGTGGCGGCGGGGCAGATACGCAGTATTTT	CAWSGGGADTQYF
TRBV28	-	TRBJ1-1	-	TGTGCCAGCAGTTTATTGGCAGGGGCAACTGAAGCTTTCTTT	CASSLLAGATEAFF
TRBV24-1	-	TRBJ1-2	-	TGTGCCACCAGTGATTTTAGAGGAACCTATGGCTACACCTTC	CATSDFRGTYGYTF
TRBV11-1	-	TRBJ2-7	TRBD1	TGTGCCAGCAGCTTAGAGGGACAGGGGGCGTACGAGCAGTACTTC	CASSLEGQGAYEQYF
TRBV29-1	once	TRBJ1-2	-	TGCAGCGTGTATACTAACTATGGCTACACCTTC	CSVYTNYGYTF
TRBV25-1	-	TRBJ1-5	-	TGTGCCAGCAGTGAACAGGGGAATCAGCCCCAGCATTTT	CASSEQGNQPQHF
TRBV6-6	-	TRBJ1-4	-	TGTGCCAGCAGTTACTCTTCACATTCGTTTTTT	CASSYSSHSFF